Below, 9 T cell receptor beta chains from the same sample are listed, as sequenced in a study of beta chain features in type 1 diabetes. Notes on the study in general: Type 1 diabetes patients had TCRB CDR3s that were shorter (moderately but significantly so) in all four CD4+ subsets.

The investigators reverse transcribed all of the isolated RNA, so they sequenced expressed TCRB transcripts. Assay: immunoSEQ multiplex PCR; the TCRdb copy retains only in-frame clones and omits some. The sample has 93,000 or so clones; roughly 28% are singletons. These receptors' antigens are unknown. Input material: central memory CD4+ T cells from blood. These receptors were collected from a woman between 18 and 30 years old with type 1 diabetes.

The gene calls are TRBV10-3 and TRBJ2-7, with 9 positions matching TRBD1. Germline values: CDR1 ENHRY, CDR2 SYGVKD. With 5 bases clipped from V and 6 bases from J, the junction kept 5 bases outside the gene matches. The CDR3 loop spans 13 amino acids. The CDR3 nucleotides are TGTGCCATCAGTCGGGACAGGGCAGGCGAGCAGTACGTC. Encoded protein: CAISRDRAGEQYV.

The chain joins TRBV30 to TRBJ1-5; the D gene is possibly TRBD1 (6 bases). Germline CDR1 reads GTSNPN; CDR2 reads SVGIG (reference sequence). The CDR3 covers 14 residues. Trimming shortened V by 1 base and J by 6 bases, and 13 bases separated the two germline ends. CDR3 DNA: TGTGCCTGGAGTGCCGGGGGGGGCGGTCAGCCCCAGCATTTT. Translated, it gives CAWSAGGGGQPQHF.

The chain is built from TRBV19 and TRBJ1-5, with 7 bases fitting TRBD1. The CDR3 has 14 amino acids. The ends lost 9 bases at V and 3 bases at J; junction bases unmatched: 8. Germline loops: CDR1 LNHDA, CDR2 SQIVND (reference sequence). The CDR3 here is CASWGTASNQPQHF. The CDR3 nucleotides are TGTGCCAGCTGGGGGACAGCCTCCAATCAGCCCCAGCATTTT.

The V gene is TRBV11-2, the J gene TRBJ1-1; D gene unclear. The V end lost 1 base, the J end lost 5 bases, and 8 bases lay between the germline ends. CDR3 length equals 13 residues. Germline V gene data show CDR1 as SGHAT and CDR2 as FQNNGV. As DNA, the CDR3 is TGTGCCAGCAGCTTAGGTCTAGAAACTGAAGCTTTCTTT. This codes for CASSLGLETEAFF.

This clone was found a few times. Additional DNA sequences in this sample encode the identical CDR3. J is TRBJ1-1 and V is TRBV27; D is perhaps TRBD1 (6 bases). The germline gives CDR1 MNHEY, CDR2 SMNVEV (reference sequence). The ends were cut back, 3 bases at V and 4 bases at J, with 9 bases in the middle. This CDR3 spans 13 amino acids. This chain's CDR3 is CASSLEGGTEAFF. The DNA of the CDR3 is TGTGCCAGCAGTTTGGAAGGGGGCACTGAAGCTTTCTTT.

This clone was seen more than once but under ten times. The chain links TRBV30 to TRBJ1-2; 12 nucleotides align to TRBD1. Unmatched junction bases numbered 10, after V lost 3 bases and J lost 8 bases. Germline CDR1 is GTSNPN and CDR2 is SVGIG (reference sequence). This CDR3 is 15 amino acids long. As DNA, the CDR3 is TGTGCCTGGAGCGGGACAGGGGGCTCCGCGAAAGGCTACACCTTC. Its protein product is CAWSGTGGSAKGYTF.

The chain joins TRBV18 to TRBJ2-1; D is unresolved. The CDR3 covers 13 residues. Germline CDR1 reads KGHSH; CDR2 reads LQKENI. The ends were cut back, 1 base at V and 6 bases at J, with 7 bases in the middle. CDR3 sequence reads: CASSPLVFNEQFF. DNA for the CDR3: TGTGCCAGCTCACCACTCGTGTTCAATGAGCAGTTCTTC.

This clone has a handful of counts. V is TRBV7-9 and J is TRBJ2-2; 12 bases match TRBD2. J was trimmed by 4 bases and V by 5 bases; bases with no gene match: 5. Germline V gene data show CDR1 as SEHNR and CDR2 as FQNEAQ (reference sequence). This CDR3 contains 16 residues. CDR3 in amino acids: CASSRGTSGPTGELFF. CDR3 sequence (DNA): TGTGCCAGCAGCCGCGGGACTAGCGGGCCCACCGGGGAGCTGTTTTTT.

This clone was detected only a few times. At the DNA level, this CDR3 is encoded by other sequences in the same sample as well. This chain links TRBV18 with TRBJ2-3, with 8 positions matching TRBD2. From germline, CDR1 is KGHSH and CDR2 LQKENI. CDR3 length: 14 amino acids. The ends lost 3 bases at V and 1 base at J; junction bases unmatched: 0. CDR3 residues: CASSPTSGTDTQYF. The CDR3 DNA sequence: TGTGCCAGCTCACCGACTAGCGGCACAGATACGCAGTATTTT.